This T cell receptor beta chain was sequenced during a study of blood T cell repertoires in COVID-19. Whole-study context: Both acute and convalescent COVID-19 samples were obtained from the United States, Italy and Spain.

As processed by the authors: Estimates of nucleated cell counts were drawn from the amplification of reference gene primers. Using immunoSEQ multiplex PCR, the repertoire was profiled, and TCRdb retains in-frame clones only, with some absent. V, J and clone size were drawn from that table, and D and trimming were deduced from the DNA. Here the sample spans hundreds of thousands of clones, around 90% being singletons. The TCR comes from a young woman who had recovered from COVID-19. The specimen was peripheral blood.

The CDR3 coding sequence is TGCGCCAGCAGCCGTAGGGGGGGGAACACTGAAGCTTTCTTT. Protein sequence: CASSRRGGNTEAFF. V and J are TRBV4-3 and TRBJ1-1; perhaps TRBD1 as D (6 bases). CDR3 length: 14 amino acids. The V end was cut by 4 bases, the J end by 1 base, with 10 bases between. Germline values: CDR1 LGHNA, CDR2 YSLEER.